The 4 T cell receptor beta chains listed next were all sequenced from one sample in a study of blood T cell repertoires in COVID-19. Assay: immunoSEQ multiplex PCR; the TCRdb copy retains only in-frame clones and omits some. The profile shows over 80,000 clones, 86% of them singletons. Sequenced: peripheral blood. These receptors were collected from a man at least 80 years old with active or convalescent COVID-19.

In its sample, this clone was seen once. The V and J genes are TRBV4-3 and TRBJ2-3; 8 bases align to TRBD2. V gave up 1 base and J gave up 5 bases; unmatched junction bases: 11. The CDR3 has 17 residues. Germline CDR1 reads LGHNA; CDR2 reads YSLEER. The DNA of the CDR3 is TGCGCCAGCAGCCAAGCTCCCAGGCGGGAGGCCGGAGATACGCAGTATTTT. Amino acids: CASSQAPRREAGDTQYF.

With regard to this clone: Other DNA sequences in the same sample also yield this CDR3. The rearrangement joins TRBV5-1 to TRBJ2-3; maybe TRBD2 (6 bases). The CDR3 consists of 15 residues. Germline V gene sequence: CDR1 SGHRS, CDR2 YFSETQ. V was cut by 1 base and J by 3 bases, with 12 bases left in between. CDR3 in amino acids: CASSLRGLSTDTQYF. The CDR3 region has the DNA TGCGCCAGCAGCTTGCGGGGGTTAAGTACAGATACGCAGTATTTT.

The sample holds a few counts of this clone. The gene calls are TRBV10-3 and TRBJ1-6, with 8 positions matching TRBD1. V was clipped by 6 bases and J by 4 bases; unmatched bases: 5. The germline CDR1 and CDR2 sequences are ENHRY and SYGVKD. The CDR3 is 15 residues long. The CDR3 reads CAISTTGGYNSPLHF. DNA of the CDR3: TGTGCCATCAGCACAACAGGGGGTTATAATTCACCCCTCCACTTT.

The J gene is TRBJ2-1, the V gene TRBV11-3, with 15 bases aligning to TRBD2. This CDR3 contains 19 residues. V lost 0 bases, J lost 4 bases, and 7 bases stayed unmatched. The germline V gene encodes CDR1 SGHNT and CDR2 YENEEA. The chain's CDR3 is CASSLDQGTSGRTYNEQFF. The CDR3 DNA follows: TGTGCCAGCAGCTTAGATCAAGGGACTAGCGGGAGGACTTACAATGAGCAGTTCTTC. Complete variable domain (other parts from reference TRBV11-3 and TRBJ2-1): EAGVVQSPRYKIIEKKQPVAFWCNPISGHNTLYWYLQNLGQGPELLIRYENEEAVDDSQLPKDRFSAERLKGVDSTLKIQPAELGDSAVYLCASSLDQGTSGRTYNEQFFGPGTRLTVL.